Detailed here is one TCR beta chain. Its antigen is unidentified. A much bigger clone sits one base away, suggesting this may be a read error. Noted time point: newly diagnosed GD, antithyroid drugs for less than 3 months. PBMCs were the source of the RNA used for TCR sequencing. The sample originates from a study of regulatory T cells in long-lasting Graves disease. This CDR3 has 16 residues. Germline CDR1 and CDR2: SGHAT and FQNNGV. Unmatched junction bases numbered 12, after V lost 0 bases and J lost 10 bases. Study-wide results and caveats: Newly diagnosed disease favored TRBV20-1 and TRBJ2-1 over persistent disease.

HTBI primers from iRepertoire and Arm-PCR of CDR3 regions yielded the TCR beta libraries. TCRdb reprocessed the multiplex PCR reads with MiXCR, giving one entry per CDR3 protein. The profile shows 300,000 to 450,000 distinct CDR3 sequences, 15% of them singletons. Sequencing used peripheral blood mononuclear cells (PBMCs), obtained at new diagnosis, from a patient treated with antithyroid drugs. The chain combines TRBV11-2 with TRBJ2-1, with 7 positions matching TRBD1. This clonotype was obtained from a female donor with Graves disease. This CDR3 is CASSLETGPNSYEQFF. CDR3 nucleotides: TGTGCCAGCAGCTTAGAGACAGGGCCTAACTCCTACGAGCAGTTCTTC.